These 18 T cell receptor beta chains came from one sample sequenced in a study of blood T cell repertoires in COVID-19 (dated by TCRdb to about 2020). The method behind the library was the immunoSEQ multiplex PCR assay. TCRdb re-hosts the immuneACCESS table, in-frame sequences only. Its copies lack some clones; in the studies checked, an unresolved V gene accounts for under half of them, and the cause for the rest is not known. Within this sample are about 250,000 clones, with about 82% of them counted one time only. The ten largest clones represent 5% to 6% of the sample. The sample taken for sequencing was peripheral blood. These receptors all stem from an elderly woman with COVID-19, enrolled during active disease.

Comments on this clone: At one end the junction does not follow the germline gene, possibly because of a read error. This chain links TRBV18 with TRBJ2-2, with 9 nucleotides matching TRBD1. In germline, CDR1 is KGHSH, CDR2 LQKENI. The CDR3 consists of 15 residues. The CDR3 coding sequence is TGTGCCAGCTCGCCACGGGACAGGGACACCGGGGAGCTGTTTTTT. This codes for CASSPRDRDTGELFF. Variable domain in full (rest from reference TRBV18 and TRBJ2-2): NAGVMQNPRHLVRRRGQEARLRCSPMKGHSHVYWYRQLPEEGLKFMVYLQKENIIDESGMPKERFSAEFPKEGPSILRIQQVVRGDSAAYFCASSPRDRDTGELFFGEGSRLTVL.

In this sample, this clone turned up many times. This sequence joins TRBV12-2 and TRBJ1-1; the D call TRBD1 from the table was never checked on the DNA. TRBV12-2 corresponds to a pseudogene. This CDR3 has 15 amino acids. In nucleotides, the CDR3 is TGTGCAAGTCGCTTAGTCTGGACAGGGTCCACTGAAGCTTTCTTT. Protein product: CASRLVWTGSTEAFF.

CDR3 sequence: CASSLGQGSGYTF. CDR3 nucleotide sequence: TGTGCCAGCAGCTTGGGACAGGGAAGCGGCTACACCTTC. The J gene is TRBJ1-2, the V gene TRBV6-5, with 9 bases aligning to TRBD1. The trim removed 6 bases at V and 8 bases at J, leaving 7 bases unmatched. Looked up from germline, CDR1 is MNHEY and CDR2 is SVGAGI. This CDR3 has 13 amino acids.

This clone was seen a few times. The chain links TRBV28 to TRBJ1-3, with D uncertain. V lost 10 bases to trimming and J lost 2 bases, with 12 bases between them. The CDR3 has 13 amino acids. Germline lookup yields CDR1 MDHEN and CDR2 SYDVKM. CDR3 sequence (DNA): TGTGCCACCCGAGGCCAGACTGGAAACACCATATATTTT. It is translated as CATRGQTGNTIYF.

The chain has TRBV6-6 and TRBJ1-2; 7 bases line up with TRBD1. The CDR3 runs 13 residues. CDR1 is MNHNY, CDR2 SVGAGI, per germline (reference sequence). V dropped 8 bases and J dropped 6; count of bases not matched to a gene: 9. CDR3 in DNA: TGTGCCAGCTCCCGACAGGGACCAAATGGCTACACCTTC. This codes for CASSRQGPNGYTF.

Written as DNA, the CDR3 is TGTGCCACGCGATTAAGGGACACTAATTCACCCCTCCACTTT. Protein product: CATRLRDTNSPLHF. The V gene is TRBV10-3, the J gene TRBJ1-6, with D tentatively TRBD1 (6 bases). The CDR3 loop spans 14 amino acids. V was shortened by 10 bases and J by 6 bases, with 16 bases between the two germline ends. Looked up from germline, CDR1 is ENHRY and CDR2 is SYGVKD.

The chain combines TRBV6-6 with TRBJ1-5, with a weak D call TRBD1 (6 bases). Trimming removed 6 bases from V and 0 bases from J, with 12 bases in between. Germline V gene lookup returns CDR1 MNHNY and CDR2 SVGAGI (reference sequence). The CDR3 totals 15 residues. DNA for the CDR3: TGTGCCAGCAGCTACAAGGACAGTAGCAATCAGCCCCAGCATTTT. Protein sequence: CASSYKDSSNQPQHF.

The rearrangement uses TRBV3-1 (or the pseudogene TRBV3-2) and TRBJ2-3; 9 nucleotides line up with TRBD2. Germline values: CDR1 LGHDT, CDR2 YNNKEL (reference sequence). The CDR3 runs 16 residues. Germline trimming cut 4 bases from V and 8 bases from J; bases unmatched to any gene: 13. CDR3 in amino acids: CASSRDSGGRHGTQYF. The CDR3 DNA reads TGTGCCAGCAGCCGTGATAGCGGGGGAAGGCATGGTACGCAGTATTTT.

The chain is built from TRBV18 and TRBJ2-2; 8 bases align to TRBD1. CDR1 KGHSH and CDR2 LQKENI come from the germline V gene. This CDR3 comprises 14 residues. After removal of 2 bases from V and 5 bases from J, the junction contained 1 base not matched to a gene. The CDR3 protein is CASSPGQGTGELFF. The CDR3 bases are TGTGCCAGCTCACCAGGACAGGGTACCGGGGAGCTGTTTTTT.

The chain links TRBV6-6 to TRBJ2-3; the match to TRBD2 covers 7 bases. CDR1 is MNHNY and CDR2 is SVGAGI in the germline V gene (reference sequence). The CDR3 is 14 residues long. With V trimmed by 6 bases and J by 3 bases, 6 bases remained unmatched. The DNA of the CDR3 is TGTGCCAGCAGAAGAGCGGGGTTGACAGATACGCAGTATTTT. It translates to CASRRAGLTDTQYF.

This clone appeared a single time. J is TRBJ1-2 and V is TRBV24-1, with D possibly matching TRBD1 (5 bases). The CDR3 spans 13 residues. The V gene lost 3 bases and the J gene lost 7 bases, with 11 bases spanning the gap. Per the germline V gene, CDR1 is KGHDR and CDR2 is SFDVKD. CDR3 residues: CATSDPQAVGYTF. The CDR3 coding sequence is TGTGCCACCAGTGATCCACAGGCGGTTGGCTACACCTTC.

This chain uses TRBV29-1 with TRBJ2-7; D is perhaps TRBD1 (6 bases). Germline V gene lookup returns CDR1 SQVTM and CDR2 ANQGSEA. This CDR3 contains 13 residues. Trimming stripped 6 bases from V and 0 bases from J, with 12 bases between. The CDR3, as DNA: TGCAGCGTATCACAGGGTAGCTCCTACGAGCAGTACTTC. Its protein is CSVSQGSSYEQYF.

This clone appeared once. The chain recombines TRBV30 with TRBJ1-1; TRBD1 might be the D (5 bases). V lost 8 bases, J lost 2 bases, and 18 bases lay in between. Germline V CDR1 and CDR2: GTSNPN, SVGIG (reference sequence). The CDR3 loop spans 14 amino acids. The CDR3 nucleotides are TGTGCCCAGGAAAATAGCGGGGGAAACACTGAAGCTTTCTTT. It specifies CAQENSGGNTEAFF.

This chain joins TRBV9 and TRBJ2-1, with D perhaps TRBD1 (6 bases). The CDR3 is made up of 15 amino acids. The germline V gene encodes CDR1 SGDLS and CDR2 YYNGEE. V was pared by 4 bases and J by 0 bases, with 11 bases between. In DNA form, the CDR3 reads TGTGCCAGCAGCATACAGGGCAGCTCCTACAATGAGCAGTTCTTC. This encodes CASSIQGSSYNEQFF.

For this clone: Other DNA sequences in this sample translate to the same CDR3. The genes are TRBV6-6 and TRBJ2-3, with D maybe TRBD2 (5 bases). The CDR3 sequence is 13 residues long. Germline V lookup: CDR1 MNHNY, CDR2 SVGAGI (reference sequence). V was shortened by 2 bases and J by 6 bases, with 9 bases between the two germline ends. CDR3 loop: CASSYPGTDTQYF. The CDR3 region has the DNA TGTGCCAGCAGTTACCCGGGAACGGATACGCAGTATTTT.

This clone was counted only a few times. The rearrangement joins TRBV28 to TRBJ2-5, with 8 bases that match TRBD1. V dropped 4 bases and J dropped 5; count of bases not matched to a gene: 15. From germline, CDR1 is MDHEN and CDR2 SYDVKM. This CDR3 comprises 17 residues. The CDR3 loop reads CASSSSRIQGDLETQYF. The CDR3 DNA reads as TGTGCCAGCAGTTCCTCCCGAATACAGGGGGATTTGGAGACCCAGTACTTC.

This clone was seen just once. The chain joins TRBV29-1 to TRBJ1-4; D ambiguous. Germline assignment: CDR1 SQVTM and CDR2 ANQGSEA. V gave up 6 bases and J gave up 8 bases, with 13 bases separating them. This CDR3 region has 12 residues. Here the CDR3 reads CSVPGPLEKLFF. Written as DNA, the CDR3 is TGCAGCGTCCCGGGTCCCCTCGAAAAACTGTTTTTT.

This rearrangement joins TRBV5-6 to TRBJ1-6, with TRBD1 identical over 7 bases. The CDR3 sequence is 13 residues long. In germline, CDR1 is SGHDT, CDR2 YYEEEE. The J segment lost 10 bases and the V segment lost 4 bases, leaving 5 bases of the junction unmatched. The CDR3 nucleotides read TGTGCCAGCAGCAAAGACAGGGTCTCACCCCTCCACTTT. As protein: CASSKDRVSPLHF.